These 17 T cell receptor beta chains came from one sample sequenced in a study of HIV-infected patients and healthy controls. cDNA was made from 400 to 500 ng RNA using alpha and beta constant primers. Alpha and beta chain libraries were made separately by chain-specific third strand synthesis with multiplexing indices. Each CDR3 protein is one row after TCRdb ran MiXCR on the 5' RACE reads. This sample has some 6,600 distinct CDR3 sequences, with roughly a tenth found just once. Antiretroviral therapy had run roughly three months, about 14 weeks, before follow-up blood collection. Whole blood was used without fractionation, so all unsorted peripheral T cells were included. The material was blood, obtained during antiretroviral therapy. The source of these receptors is an adult with HIV infection.

The chain combines TRBV10-2 with TRBJ2-7; 7 bases agree with TRBD2. Germline V gene lookup returns CDR1 WSHSY and CDR2 SAAADI. Trimming at V came to 6 bases and at J to 2 bases, leaving 7 bases not matched to a gene. CDR3 length: 14 amino acids. As DNA, the CDR3 is TGCGCCAGCAGGAGTGGGACTACCACCTACGAGCAGTACTTC. Encoded protein: CASRSGTTTYEQYF.

There are many counts of this clonotype. The chain carries TRBV5-1 and TRBJ2-5, with D perhaps matching TRBD1 (5 bases). Trimming removed 4 bases from V and 1 base from J, with 14 bases in between. The CDR3 is made up of 15 amino acids. In germline, CDR1 is SGHRS, CDR2 YFSETQ. CDR3: CASSPGHQAQETQYF. CDR3 nucleotide sequence: TGCGCCAGCAGCCCAGGACACCAGGCCCAAGAGACCCAGTACTTC.

The chain joins TRBV6-5 to TRBJ1-5; D call uncertain. CDR3 length: 13 amino acids. The V and J ends lost 6 bases and 9 bases respectively, with 15 bases between them. Germline V lookup: CDR1 MNHEY, CDR2 SVGAGI. The CDR3 loop reads CASSLTDLLPQHF. The CDR3 DNA reads TGTGCCAGCAGCTTGACGGATCTACTGCCCCAGCATTTT.

This clonotype was observed at least ten times. The chain is built from TRBV28 and TRBJ1-3, with a weak D call TRBD1 (5 bases). The CDR3 has 14 amino acids. V lost 5 bases and J lost 1, with 9 bases in between. Germline assignment: CDR1 MDHEN and CDR2 SYDVKM. The CDR3 nucleotides are TGTGCCAGCAGTCTGGGGGGGTCTGGAAACACCATATATTTT. It codes for CASSLGGSGNTIYF.

V usage is TRBV7-2 and J usage is TRBJ2-5; D remains ambiguous. The CDR3 runs 13 residues. V lost 2 bases and J lost 2, with 6 bases in between. CDR1 and CDR2 (germline): SGHTA, FQGNSA. CDR3 sequence reads: CASSLSPQETQYF. In DNA, the CDR3 is TGTGCCAGCAGCTTATCACCTCAAGAGACCCAGTACTTC. Complete variable domain (other parts from reference TRBV7-2 and TRBJ2-5): GAGVSQSPSNKVTEKGKDVELRCDPISGHTALYWYRQSLGQGLEFLIYFQGNSAPDKSGLPSDRFSAERTGGSVSTLTIQRTQQEDSAVYLCASSLSPQETQYFGPGTRLLVL.

Ten or more counts support this clonotype. V usage is TRBV28 and J usage is TRBJ1-5; D perhaps matches TRBD1 (6 bases). This CDR3 has 15 residues. Germline V gives CDR1 MDHEN, CDR2 SYDVKM. V was cut by 6 bases and J by 2 bases, with 14 bases left in between. The chain's CDR3 is CASSSPRGGNQPQHF. The CDR3 DNA reads TGTGCCAGCAGCTCCCCCAGGGGAGGCAATCAGCCCCAGCATTTT.

V is TRBV29-1 and J is TRBJ1-1; D is perhaps TRBD1 (6 bases). Between the trimmed V and J ends, which lost 3 bases and 1 base, there was a span of 9 bases. This CDR3 has 13 residues. CDR1 and CDR2 (germline): SQVTM, ANQGSEA. The CDR3: CSVDTGTNTEAFF. The CDR3 DNA follows: TGCAGCGTTGACACAGGGACGAACACTGAAGCTTTCTTT.

This clonotype was seen only a few times. The chain links TRBV7-2 to TRBJ1-1; weak D call: TRBD1 (6 bases). The CDR3 is 14 residues long. Germline assignment: CDR1 SGHTA and CDR2 FQGNSA. Trimming left V 5 bases short and J 1 base short, with 11 bases between. The CDR3 DNA is TGTGCCAGCAGCCTTAACAGGGCGAACACTGAAGCTTTCTTT. This codes for CASSLNRANTEAFF. The full variable domain, its missing parts supplied by reference TRBV7-2 and TRBJ1-1, is GAGVSQSPSNKVTEKGKDVELRCDPISGHTALYWYRQSLGQGLEFLIYFQGNSAPDKSGLPSDRFSAERTGGSVSTLTIQRTQQEDSAVYLCASSLNRANTEAFFGQGTRLTVV.

The chain couples TRBV6-6 to TRBJ2-3; 8 bases are a match to TRBD2. The CDR3 has 15 amino acids. V shed 8 bases, J shed 5 bases, and the junction held 12 bases outside the gene matches. CDR1 MNHNY and CDR2 SVGAGI come from the germline V gene (reference sequence). The CDR3 is CASRRGGSGKDTQYF. The CDR3 DNA follows: TGTGCCAGCCGCCGCGGGGGGTCTGGTAAAGATACGCAGTATTTT.

By sample share, this clonotype is medium-sized. The J gene is TRBJ2-7, the V gene TRBV6-2 or TRBV6-3; 8 bases are shared with TRBD1. CDR1 and CDR2 (germline): MNHEY, SVGEGT. The CDR3 sequence is 15 residues long. With 5 bases clipped from V and 1 base from J, the junction kept 7 bases outside the gene matches. The DNA for the CDR3 is TGTGCCAGCAGTCCAGGGGGCGCCGGGTCCTACGAGCAGTACTTC. Protein: CASSPGGAGSYEQYF.

By proportion, this clonotype is medium-sized. The chain employs TRBV27 and TRBJ2-6; 7 bases are shared with TRBD1. This CDR3 has 17 amino acids. After removal of 6 bases from V and 0 bases from J, the junction contained 8 bases not matched to a gene. The germline V gene encodes CDR1 MNHEY and CDR2 SMNVEV (reference sequence). CDR3 loop: CASSPRGSSSGANVLTF. Written as DNA, the CDR3 is TGTGCCAGCAGCCCCAGGGGGTCCAGCTCTGGGGCCAACGTCCTGACTTTC.

In its sample, this clonotype is medium-sized. The gene calls are TRBV7-2 and TRBJ2-3, with D perhaps TRBD2 (5 bases). V dropped 2 bases and J dropped 6 bases, with 12 bases sitting between them. CDR1 SGHTA and CDR2 FQGNSA come from the germline V gene. The CDR3 loop spans 14 amino acids. CDR3 protein: CASSLWGSADTQYF. Written as DNA, the CDR3 is TGTGCCAGCAGCTTATGGGGTAGCGCTGATACGCAGTATTTT.

This clonotype was picked up one time. The rearrangement links TRBV7-9 to TRBJ1-2; 7 positions match TRBD1. Trimming at V came to 7 bases and at J to 7 bases, leaving 9 bases not matched to a gene. Per germline, CDR1 SEHNR and CDR2 FQNEAQ (reference sequence). CDR3 length equals 13 residues. CDR3 sequence (DNA): TGTGCCAGCATTGCAGGGGGGGCTCTTGGCTACACCTTC. It codes for CASIAGGALGYTF.

The chain uses TRBV6-2 or TRBV6-3 and TRBJ1-2; no clear D gene. V was cut by 9 bases and J by 3 bases, with 8 bases left in between. The CDR3 spans 11 residues. Germline V gives CDR1 MNHEY, CDR2 SVGEGT. CDR3 in amino acids: CASGNYYGYTF. CDR3 sequence (DNA): TGTGCCAGTGGGAACTACTATGGCTACACCTTC.

V gene TRBV18 combines with J gene TRBJ2-7; maybe TRBD2 (6 bases). Trimming removed 6 bases at V and 4 bases at J, with 22 bases between. Germline CDR1 KGHSH, CDR2 LQKENI. CDR3 length: 16 residues. DNA of the CDR3: TGTGCCAGCTCGCTAGGGGAGGCGGGTCTGGGGTACGAGCAGTACTTC. It yields the protein CASSLGEAGLGYEQYF.

This sequence joins TRBV28 and TRBJ1-2; D is undetermined. Trimming took off 1 base at V and 8 bases at J, with 8 bases between the two ends. CDR3 length equals 12 residues. In germline, CDR1 is MDHEN, CDR2 SYDVKM. The DNA for the CDR3 is TGTGCCAGCAGTTTATACTTCGAGGGCTACACCTTC. Translating gives CASSLYFEGYTF.

This clonotype is judged medium-sized. V gene TRBV13 combines with J gene TRBJ1-1; 9 nucleotides match TRBD1. The CDR3 runs 15 residues. The germline V gene has CDR1 PRHDT and CDR2 FYEKMQ (reference sequence). With 4 bases clipped from V and 1 base from J, the junction kept 4 bases outside the gene matches. Here the CDR3 DNA reads TGTGCCAGCAGCTATAGACAGGGGGAGAACACTGAAGCTTTCTTT. This gives the protein CASSYRQGENTEAFF. Combining the CDR3 with reference TRBV13 and TRBJ1-1 gives the whole variable domain AAGVIQSPRHLIKEKRETATLKCYPIPRHDTVYWYQQGPGQDPQFLISFYEKMQSDKGSIPDRFSAQQFSDYHSELNMSSLELGDSALYFCASSYRQGENTEAFFGQGTRLTVV.